The source of this T cell receptor (beta chain) is a study of shared clonotypes between healthy human individuals. Study-wide points: Against clonotypes common to all four donors, non-shared ones had lower generation probabilities.

Several immunoSEQ 96-well plates shared each subset's DNA, each plate a replicate. Sequenced by immunoSEQ multiplex PCR; TCRdb stores in-frame clones only, minus some. The sample carries some 1,100,000 clones, around 78% recorded once. This clone was detected once. Its cognate antigen is unknown. CDR1 is MNHEY, CDR2 SMNVEV, per germline (reference sequence). The germline V and J ends were trimmed by 0 bases and 5 bases, with 16 bases remaining between them. The CDR3 is 16 amino acids. The source is a man younger than 35 in good health. Some clones in this sample may be carry-over from other donors' samples. The V and J genes are TRBV27 and TRBJ1-1, with TRBD1 as a possible D gene (6 bases). The sequenced sample was memory CD4+ T cells from PBMCs. Subset in this sample: CD45RA-negative fraction. CDR3 nucleotides: TGTGCCAGCAGTTTATCAGCGACGTGGGGGGCGACTGAAGCTTTCTTT. It is translated as CASSLSATWGATEAFF.